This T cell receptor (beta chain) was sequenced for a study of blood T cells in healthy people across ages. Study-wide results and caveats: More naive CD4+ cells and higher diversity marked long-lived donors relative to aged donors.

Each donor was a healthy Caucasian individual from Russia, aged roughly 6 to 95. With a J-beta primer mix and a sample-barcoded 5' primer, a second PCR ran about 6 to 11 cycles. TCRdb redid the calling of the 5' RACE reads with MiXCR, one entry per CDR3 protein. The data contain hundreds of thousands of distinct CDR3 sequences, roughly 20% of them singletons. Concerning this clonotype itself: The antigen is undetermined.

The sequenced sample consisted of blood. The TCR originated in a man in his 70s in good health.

CDR3 coding DNA: TGCGCCAGCAGCACGACAGTCTCTGGGGCCAACGTCCTGACTTTC. Protein: CASSTTVSGANVLTF. The chain uses TRBV5-1 and TRBJ2-6; D is perhaps TRBD1 (5 bases). The CDR3 covers 15 residues. Trimming removed 4 bases at V and 0 bases at J, with 8 bases between. The germline CDR1 and CDR2 sequences are SGHRS and YFSETQ. The variable domain in full, completed from reference TRBV5-1 and TRBJ2-6, reads KAGVTQTPRYLIKTRGQQVTLSCSPISGHRSVSWYQQTPGQGLQFLFEYFSETQRNKGNFPGRFSGRQFSNSRSEMNVSTLELGDSALYLCASSTTVSGANVLTFGAGSRLTVL.